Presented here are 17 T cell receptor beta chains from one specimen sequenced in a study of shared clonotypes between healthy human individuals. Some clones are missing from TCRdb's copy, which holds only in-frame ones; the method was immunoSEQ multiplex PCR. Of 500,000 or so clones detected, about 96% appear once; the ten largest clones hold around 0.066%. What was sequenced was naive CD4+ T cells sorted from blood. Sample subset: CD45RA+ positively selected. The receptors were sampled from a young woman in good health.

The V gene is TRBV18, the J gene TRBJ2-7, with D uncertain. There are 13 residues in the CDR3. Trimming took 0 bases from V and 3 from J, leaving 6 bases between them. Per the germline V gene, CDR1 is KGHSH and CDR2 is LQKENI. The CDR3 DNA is TGTGCCAGCTCACCACCCTCGAACTACGAGCAGTACTTC. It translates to CASSPPSNYEQYF.

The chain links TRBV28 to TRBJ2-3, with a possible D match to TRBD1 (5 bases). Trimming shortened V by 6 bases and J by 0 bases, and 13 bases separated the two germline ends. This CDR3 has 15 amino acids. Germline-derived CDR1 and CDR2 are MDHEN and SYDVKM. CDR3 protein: CASSAPRVSTDTQYF. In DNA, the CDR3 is TGTGCCAGCAGCGCCCCCAGGGTTAGCACAGATACGCAGTATTTT. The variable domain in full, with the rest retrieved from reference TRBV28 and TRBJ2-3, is DVKVTQSSRYLVKRTGEKVFLECVQDMDHENMFWYRQDPGLGLRLIYFSYDVKMKEKGDIPEGYSVSREKKERFSLILESASTNQTSMYLCASSAPRVSTDTQYFGPGTRLTVL.

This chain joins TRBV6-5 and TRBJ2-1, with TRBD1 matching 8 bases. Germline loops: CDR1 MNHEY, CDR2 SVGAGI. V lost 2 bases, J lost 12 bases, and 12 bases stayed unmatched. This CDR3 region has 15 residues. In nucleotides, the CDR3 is TGTGCCAGCAGTTACCAGGACAGGGCAGCTCAGGGGCAGTTCTTC. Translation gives CASSYQDRAAQGQFF.

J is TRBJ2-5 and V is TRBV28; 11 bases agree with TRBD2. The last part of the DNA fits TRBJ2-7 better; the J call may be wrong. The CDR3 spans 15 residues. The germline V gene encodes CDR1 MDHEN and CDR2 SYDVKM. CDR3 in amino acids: CASSAAGTSGYEQYF. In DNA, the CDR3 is TGTGCCAGCAGCGCGGCCGGGACTAGCGGCTACGAGCAGTACTTC.

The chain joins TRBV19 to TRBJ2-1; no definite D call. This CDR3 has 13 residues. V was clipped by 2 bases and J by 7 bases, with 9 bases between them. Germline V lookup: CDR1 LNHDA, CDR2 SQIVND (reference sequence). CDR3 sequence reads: CASSIWEVNEQFF. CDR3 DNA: TGTGCCAGTAGTATATGGGAAGTTAATGAGCAGTTCTTC.

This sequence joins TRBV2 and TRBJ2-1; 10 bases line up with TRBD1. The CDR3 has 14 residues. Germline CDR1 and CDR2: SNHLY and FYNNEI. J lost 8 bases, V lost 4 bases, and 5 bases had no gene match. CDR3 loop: CASSGQGAGDEQFF. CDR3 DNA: TGTGCCAGCAGTGGACAGGGGGCTGGCGATGAGCAGTTCTTC.

DNA of the CDR3: TGTGCCTGGAGCGGGGATAGCGGGAGGGCCGGGACCCAGTACTTC. Translated: CAWSGDSGRAGTQYF. The chain is built from TRBV30 and TRBJ2-5; TRBD2 matches at 11 bases. This CDR3 region has 15 residues. Germline V gene lookup returns CDR1 GTSNPN and CDR2 SVGIG (reference sequence). J lost 7 bases, V lost 3 bases, and 10 bases had no gene match.

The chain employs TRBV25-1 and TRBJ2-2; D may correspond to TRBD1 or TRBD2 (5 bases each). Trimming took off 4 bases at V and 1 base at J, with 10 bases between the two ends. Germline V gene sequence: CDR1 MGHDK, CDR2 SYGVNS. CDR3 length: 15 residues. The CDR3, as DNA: TGTGCCAGCAGTGGGGGACGGTGGAACACCGGGGAGCTGTTTTTT. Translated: CASSGGRWNTGELFF. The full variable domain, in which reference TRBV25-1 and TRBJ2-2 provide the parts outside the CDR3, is EADIYQTPRYLVIGTGKKITLECSQTMGHDKMYWYQQDPGMELHLIHYSYGVNSTEKGDLSSESTVSRIRTEHFPLTLESARPSHTSQYLCASSGGRWNTGELFFGEGSRLTVL.

The CDR3 reads CASSSFPDGTNEQYF. CDR3 sequence (DNA): TGTGCCAGCAGTTCCTTCCCCGACGGGACGAACGAGCAGTACTTC. This chain uses TRBV28 with TRBJ2-7, with D possibly being TRBD1 or TRBD2 (5 bases each). Germline assignment: CDR1 MDHEN and CDR2 SYDVKM. The CDR3 totals 15 residues. V lost 4 bases, J lost 5 bases, and 18 bases lay in between.

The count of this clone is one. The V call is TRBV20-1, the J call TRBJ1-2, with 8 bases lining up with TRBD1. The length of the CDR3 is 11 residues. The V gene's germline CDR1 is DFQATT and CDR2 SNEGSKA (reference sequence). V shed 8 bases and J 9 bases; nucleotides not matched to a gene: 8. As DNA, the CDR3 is TGCAGTTGTTCGGGACAGGCGAGCTACACCTTC. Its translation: CSCSGQASYTF.

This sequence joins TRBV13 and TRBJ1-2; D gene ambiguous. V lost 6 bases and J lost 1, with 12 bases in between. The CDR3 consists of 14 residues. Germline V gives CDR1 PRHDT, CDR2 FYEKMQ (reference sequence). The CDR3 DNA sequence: TGTGCCAGCAGTGACCCGGCGGGTAACTATGGCTACACCTTC. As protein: CASSDPAGNYGYTF.

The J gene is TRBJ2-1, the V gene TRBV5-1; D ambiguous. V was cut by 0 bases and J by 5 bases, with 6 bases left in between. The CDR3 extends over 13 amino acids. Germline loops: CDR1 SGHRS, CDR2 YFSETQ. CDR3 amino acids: CASSLVQNNEQFF. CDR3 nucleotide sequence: TGCGCCAGCAGCTTGGTGCAGAACAATGAGCAGTTCTTC.

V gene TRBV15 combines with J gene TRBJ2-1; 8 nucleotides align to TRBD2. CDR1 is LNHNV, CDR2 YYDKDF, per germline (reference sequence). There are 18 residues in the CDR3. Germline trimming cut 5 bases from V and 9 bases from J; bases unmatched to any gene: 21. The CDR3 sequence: CATSAGALERERGSEQFF. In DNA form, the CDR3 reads TGTGCCACCAGCGCCGGGGCCCTCGAGCGGGAGAGGGGAAGTGAGCAGTTCTTC.

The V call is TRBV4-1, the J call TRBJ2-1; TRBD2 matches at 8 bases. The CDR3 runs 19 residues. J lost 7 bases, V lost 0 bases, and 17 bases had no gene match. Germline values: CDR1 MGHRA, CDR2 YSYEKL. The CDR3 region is CASSQDLGGAGGPLNEQFF. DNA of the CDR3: TGCGCCAGCAGCCAAGATCTGGGAGGGGCGGGAGGCCCACTGAATGAGCAGTTCTTC.

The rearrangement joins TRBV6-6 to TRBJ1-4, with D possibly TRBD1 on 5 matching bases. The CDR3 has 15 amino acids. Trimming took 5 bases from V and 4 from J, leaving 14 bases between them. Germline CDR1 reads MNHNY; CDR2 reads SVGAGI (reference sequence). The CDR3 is CASSTTGVLNEKLFF. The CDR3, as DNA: TGTGCCAGCAGTACAACAGGAGTCCTTAATGAAAAACTGTTTTTT.

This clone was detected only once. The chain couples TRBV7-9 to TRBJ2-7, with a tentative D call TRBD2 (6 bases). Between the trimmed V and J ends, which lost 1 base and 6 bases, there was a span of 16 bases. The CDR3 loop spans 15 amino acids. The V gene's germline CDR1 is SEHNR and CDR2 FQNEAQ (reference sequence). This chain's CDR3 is CASSLGGRGGSEQYF. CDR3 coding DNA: TGTGCCAGCAGCTTAGGCGGAAGGGGAGGATCCGAGCAGTACTTC.

CDR3 in DNA: TGTGCCAGCCCGGGACAGGGGTTAATCACCGGGGAGCTGTTTTTT. As protein: CASPGQGLITGELFF. This chain uses TRBV28 with TRBJ2-2; 10 bases fit TRBD1. CDR1 is MDHEN and CDR2 is SYDVKM in the germline V gene. The CDR3 loop spans 15 amino acids. The J segment lost 4 bases and the V segment lost 8 bases, leaving 7 bases of the junction unmatched.